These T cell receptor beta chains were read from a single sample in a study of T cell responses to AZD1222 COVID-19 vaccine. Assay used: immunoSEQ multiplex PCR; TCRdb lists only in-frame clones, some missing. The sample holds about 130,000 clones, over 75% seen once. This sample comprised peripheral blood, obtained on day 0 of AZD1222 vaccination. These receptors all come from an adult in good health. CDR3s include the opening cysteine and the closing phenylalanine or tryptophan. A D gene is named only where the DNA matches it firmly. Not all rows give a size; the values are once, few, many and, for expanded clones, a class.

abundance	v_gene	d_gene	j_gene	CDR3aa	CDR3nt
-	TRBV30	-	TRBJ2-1	CAWDHSGLSYNEQFF	TGTGCCTGGGACCATAGCGGACTCTCCTACAATGAGCAGTTCTTC
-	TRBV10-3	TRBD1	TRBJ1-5	CAISEQQGAAQPQHF	TGTGCCATCAGTGAGCAACAGGGGGCGGCTCAGCCCCAGCATTTT
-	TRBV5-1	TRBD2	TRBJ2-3	CASKLAGATDTQYF	TGCGCCAGCAAACTAGCGGGGGCCACAGATACGCAGTATTTT
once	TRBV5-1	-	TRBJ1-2	CASSLDSGSDGYTF	TGCGCCAGCAGCTTGGACTCGGGGTCGGATGGCTACACCTTC
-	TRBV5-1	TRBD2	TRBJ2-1	CASSSQHGGSWFF	TGCGCCAGCAGCTCCCAACATGGCGGGAGTTGGTTCTTC
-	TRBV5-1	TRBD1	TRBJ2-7	CASSMGQGLDEQYF	TGCGCCAGCAGCATGGGACAGGGTCTCGACGAGCAGTACTTC
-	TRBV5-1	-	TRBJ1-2	CASSLGVTGLTGYGYTF	TGCGCCAGCAGCTTGGGAGTAACCGGGCTAACCGGGTATGGCTACACCTTC
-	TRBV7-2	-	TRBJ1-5	CASSLRFNQPQHF	TGTGCCAGCAGCTTGCGGTTCAATCAGCCCCAGCATTTT
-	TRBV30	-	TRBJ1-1	CAWSVRGVMNTEAFF	TGTGCCTGGAGTGTACGGGGAGTAATGAACACTGAAGCTTTCTTT
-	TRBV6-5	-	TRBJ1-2	CASSRGGVGYTF	TGTGCCAGCAGCCGAGGAGGGGTCGGCTACACCTTC
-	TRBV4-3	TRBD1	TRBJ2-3	CASSQEGTGYTDTQYF	TGCGCCAGCAGCCAAGAGGGGACAGGTTACACAGATACGCAGTATTTT
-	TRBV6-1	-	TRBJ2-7	CASSEENLGGLLPSSNAYEQYF	TGTGCCAGCAGTGAAGAAAATTTGGGGGGCTTGCTGCCCAGCTCTAACGCCTACGAGCAGTACTTC
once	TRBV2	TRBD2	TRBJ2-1	CASRPSGRANEQFF	TGTGCCAGCCGACCTAGCGGACGCGCCAATGAGCAGTTCTTC
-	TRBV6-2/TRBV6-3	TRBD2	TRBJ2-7	CAHSPRTSGLYEQYF	TGTGCCCACAGCCCCAGGACTAGCGGGCTCTACGAGCAGTACTTC
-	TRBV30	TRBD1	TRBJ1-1	CAWGPRGSEAFF	TGTGCCTGGGGCCCCAGGGGGTCTGAAGCTTTCTTT
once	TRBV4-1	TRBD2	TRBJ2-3	CASSQVPAGGSTDTQYF	TGCGCCAGCAGCCAAGTCCCAGCGGGAGGGAGCACAGATACGCAGTATTTT
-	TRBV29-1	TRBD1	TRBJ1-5	CSAQEGTGVRSNQPQHF	TGCAGCGCCCAAGAAGGGACAGGGGTTAGGAGCAATCAGCCCCAGCATTTT
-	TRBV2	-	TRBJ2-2	CASSEVFGELFF	TGTGCCAGCAGTGAAGTTTTCGGGGAGCTGTTTTTT
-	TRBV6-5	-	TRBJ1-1	CASSFWGAETEAFF	TGTGCCAGCAGTTTTTGGGGGGCTGAGACTGAAGCTTTCTTT
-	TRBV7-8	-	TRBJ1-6	CASSLGEKRLPPLHF	TGTGCCAGCAGCTTAGGGGAGAAACGACTTCCACCCCTCCACTTT
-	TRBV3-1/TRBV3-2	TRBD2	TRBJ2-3	CASSHRLAGGRDTQYF	TGTGCCAGCAGCCACAGACTAGCGGGAGGGAGAGATACGCAGTATTTT
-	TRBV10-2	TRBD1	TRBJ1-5	CASSQGASNQPQHF	TGCGCCAGCTCACAGGGGGCGAGTAATCAGCCCCAGCATTTT
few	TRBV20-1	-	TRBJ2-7	CSASLGANSYEQYF	TGCAGTGCTAGTCTAGGGGCCAACTCCTACGAGCAGTACTTC
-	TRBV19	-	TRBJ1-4	CASSPADSATNEKLFF	TGTGCCAGTAGCCCTGCCGACAGTGCAACTAATGAAAAACTGTTTTTT
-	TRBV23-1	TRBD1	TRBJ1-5	CASPDRGRDQPQHF	TGCGCCAGCCCTGACAGGGGAAGAGACCAGCCCCAGCATTTT
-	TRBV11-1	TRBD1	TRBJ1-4	CASSNRDSGNEKLFF	TGTGCCAGCAGCAACCGGGACAGCGGTAATGAAAAACTGTTTTTT
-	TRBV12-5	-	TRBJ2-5	CASGRGYQETQYF	TGTGCTAGTGGTAGGGGATACCAAGAGACCCAGTACTTC
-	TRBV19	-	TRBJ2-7	CASSIGSSSYEQYF	TGTGCCAGTAGTATAGGTTCCAGCTCCTACGAGCAGTACTTC
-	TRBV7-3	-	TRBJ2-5	CASSAGTLGETQYF	TGTGCCAGCAGCGCCGGGACCTTGGGAGAGACCCAGTACTTC
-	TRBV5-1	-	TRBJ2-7	CASSPRDGGYEQYF	TGCGCCAGCAGCCCCAGGGACGGAGGGTACGAGCAGTACTTC
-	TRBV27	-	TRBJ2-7	CASSVPSRETSYEQYF	TGTGCCAGCAGTGTGCCGAGCCGGGAGACCTCCTACGAGCAGTACTTC
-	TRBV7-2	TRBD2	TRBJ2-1	CASSPGTRADEQFF	TGTGCCAGCAGCCCCGGGACTAGGGCGGATGAGCAGTTCTTC
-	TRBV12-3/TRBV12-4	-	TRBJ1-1	CASSLAANTEAFF	TGTGCCAGCAGTTTGGCGGCTAACACTGAAGCTTTCTTT
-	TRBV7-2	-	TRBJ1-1	CASSSLHREAFF	TGTGCCAGCAGCTCCCTACACCGTGAAGCTTTCTTT
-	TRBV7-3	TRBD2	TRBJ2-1	CASSLTGASGRAVGYNEQFF	TGTGCCAGCAGCTTAACGGGGGCGAGCGGGAGGGCCGTGGGCTACAATGAGCAGTTCTTC
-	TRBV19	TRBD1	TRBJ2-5	CASSARRDRPETQYF	TGTGCCAGTAGTGCACGTCGGGACAGACCAGAGACCCAGTACTTC
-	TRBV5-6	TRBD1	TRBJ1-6	CASSSSGGARGSPLHF	TGTGCCAGCAGCTCATCAGGGGGCGCCAGGGGCTCACCCCTCCACTTT
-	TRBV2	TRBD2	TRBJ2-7	CASKRGGYEQYF	TGTGCCAGCAAGAGGGGAGGGTACGAGCAGTACTTC
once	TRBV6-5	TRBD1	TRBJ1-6	CASRTGTVESPLHF	TGTGCCAGCAGGACCGGGACAGTAGAATCACCCCTCCACTTT
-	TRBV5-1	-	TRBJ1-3	CASSLSGGAAADTIYF	TGCGCCAGCAGCTTGAGTGGGGGGGCCGCCGCGGACACCATATATTTT